Detailed here is one T cell receptor (beta chain). Its specificity is not known. Because the CDR3's place on the DNA is in doubt, the DNA is left out and the CDR3 is given as listed by TCRdb. Regions amplified from RNA transcripts were the TCR beta CDR3 regions. The primer set for the first-round RT-PCR of the TCR CDR3 was HTBI. TCRdb processed the multiplex PCR reads anew with MiXCR; each CDR3 protein has one entry. The table lists over 500,000 distinct CDR3 sequences, around 50% of them singletons. The sample is drawn from a study of T cells in Graves' hyperthyroidism and ophthalmopathy. Study-wide findings and caveats: Most thyroid clonotypes with frequency above 0.001 were detected in blood. For ophthalmopathy, model prediction preceded onset by a median approximately 6 months.

Germline V gene lookup returns CDR1 SEHNR and CDR2 FQNEAQ (reference sequence). The CDR3 is 19 residues long, counting both termini. Those patients with uncontrolled infection, other autoimmune disease, pregnancy or lactation were excluded. Diagnoses were established using clinical symptoms, serum thyroxine and TRAb, thyroid ultrasound and orbital computed tomography. Material: peripheral blood or thyroid tissue (not recorded which). The rearrangement joins TRBV7-9 to TRBJ1-1. The clonotype was recovered from an adult woman with Graves' disease, either hyperthyroidism or ophthalmopathy (not recorded which). CDR3 sequence reads: CASSYICSASGHSNTEAFF.